This TCR beta chain is from a study of identifying expanded T cells in peripheral blood (dated by TCRdb to between 2018 and 2020). Regarding the research as a whole: Four technical replicates, made by sequencing separate aliquots from the same pool of genomic DNA, were compared pairwise. The investigation overall reported the following: The beta-binomial model significantly reduced the number of clones called differentially abundant and the false-positive rate across all healthy-donor time intervals. For all healthy donors, the variance in clone template counts between two-week samples rose significantly as total template count increased. The binomial model flagged approximately 1.2 differentially abundant clones between technical replicates but 15 to 17 over two weeks and approximately 18 over roughly 4 weeks. The authors expected biological variance in healthy repertoires might increase further over much longer intervals such as months to years.

Deletion took 4 bases off V and 8 bases off J, with a span of 21 bases between the germline ends. The CDR3, from cysteine to phenylalanine, totals 15 residues. The only DNA kept is the CDR3, 45 bases in frame from the first base. According to the germline V gene, CDR1 reads SGHRS and CDR2 reads YFSETQ. Concerning this clone: The antigen it recognizes is unknown. Nothing much larger sits one base from this clone, and base qualities are not available.

The immunoSEQ Assay, which uses bias-controlled multiplex PCR amplification of genomic DNA, was used to profile TCRbeta CDR3 regions. Per the original workflow: The absolute abundance of each unique TCRbeta CDR3 region was quantified after sequences were collapsed and filtered. Differential abundance was assessed using a binomial (Fisher-equivalent) model and a beta-binomial model in which time-dependent variance fitted from healthy donors was added. Clones with fewer than 5 combined templates were excluded, and clones with Benjamini-Hochberg FDR below 0.01 were called differentially abundant. Using the form v = (b*log(k)+a)^2, the beta-binomial variance was modeled as a function of the total template count across the two samples. As stored in TCRdb, this immuneACCESS dataset retains in-frame rearrangements with V and J assigned. A fraction of the clones does not appear; measured against another copy, unresolved V genes explain less than half of the discrepancy, and the remainder lacks a known reason. V, J and clone size are those of that table, while D and trimming were read from the DNA. The sample has tens of thousands of clones on record, roughly four fifths of them singletons. Of the sample, over 15% is held by the ten largest clones.

During the collection period, no infections or other immune events were recorded for the healthy donors. To calibrate time-dependent variance in a beta-binomial model of T-cell clone differential abundance, blood repertoires from healthy donors were used as a training cohort. The training cohort comprised ten or so healthy donors, 3 female and 7 male. The donors were between roughly 29 and 65 years old, with an average age of 43 years. Whole blood was collected from each healthy donor at three time points spaced 2 to 3 weeks apart and obtained from a commercial supplier. For immunosequencing, genomic DNA was extracted from unsorted whole blood.

This TCR was recovered from a person between 18 and 75 years old in good health. The V gene is TRBV5-1 and the J gene is TRBJ1-2; TRBD1 could be the D gene, as 6 bases match. The sequenced sample was blood. The CDR3 loop reads CASSPGSGGAEGYTF. The base sequence is TGCGCCAGCAGCCCGGGGTCGGGGGGCGCAGAGGGCTACACCTTC.